The 8 T cell receptor beta chains below come from one sample, sequenced in a study of cytomegalovirus exposure and HLA in healthy donors. The method was immunoSEQ multiplex PCR; TCRdb's version includes in-frame clones alone and lacks a portion of them. The table has about 150,000 clones, around 90% seen once. The sequencing sample was made of PBMCs. The receptor set was obtained from a man between 18 and 35 years old in good health and CMV-seronegative.

The rearrangement joins TRBV6-1 to TRBJ2-7, with TRBD2 identical over 14 bases. Trimming at V came to 6 bases and at J to 7 bases, leaving 8 bases not matched to a gene. The CDR3 contains 15 residues. Germline lookup yields CDR1 MNHNS and CDR2 SASEGT. The CDR3 protein is CASSDKTSGRGEQYF. For the CDR3, the DNA is TGTGCCAGCAGCGATAAGACTAGCGGGAGGGGTGAGCAGTACTTC.

This chain joins TRBV5-1 and TRBJ2-3; D is unresolved. Trimming removed 5 bases at V and 3 bases at J, with 4 bases between. The germline V gene encodes CDR1 SGHRS and CDR2 YFSETQ. This CDR3 comprises 11 residues. DNA of the CDR3: TGCGCCAGCAGGTCGACAGATACGCAGTATTTT. Amino acid sequence: CASRSTDTQYF.

This sequence joins TRBV4-1 and TRBJ1-4, with D hard to call. The germline CDR1 and CDR2 sequences are MGHRA and YSYEKL. Trimming took 2 bases from V and 2 from J, leaving 12 bases between them. The CDR3 loop spans 16 amino acids. CDR3 bases: TGCGCCAGCAGCCAATCTCCGACAAGGACTAATGAAAAACTGTTTTTT. Translation gives CASSQSPTRTNEKLFF.

The chain carries TRBV9 and TRBJ2-3; 7 nucleotides line up with TRBD2. The CDR3 extends over 16 amino acids. With V trimmed by 1 base and J by 3 bases, 8 bases remained unmatched. Germline V gene data show CDR1 as SGDLS and CDR2 as YYNGEE. Written as DNA, the CDR3 is TGTGCCAGCAGCGTAAGGACGGGAGGAGAAACAGATACGCAGTATTTT. This sequence encodes CASSVRTGGETDTQYF.

The V gene is TRBV5-1, the J gene TRBJ1-5, with D perhaps TRBD1 (6 bases). This CDR3 has 14 residues. Germline CDR1 SGHRS, CDR2 YFSETQ. Trimming left V 4 bases short and J 4 bases short, with 12 bases between. CDR3 loop: CASSPGTLNQPQHF. Written as DNA, the CDR3 is TGCGCCAGCAGCCCCGGGACACTGAATCAGCCCCAGCATTTT.

Here the CDR3 reads CAWSWRSEAFF. CDR3 nucleotides: TGTGCCTGGAGTTGGAGGTCCGAAGCTTTCTTT. The chain employs TRBV30 and TRBJ1-1; no definite D call. The germline V gene encodes CDR1 GTSNPN and CDR2 SVGIG (reference sequence). There are 11 residues in the CDR3. The V gene lost 2 bases and the J gene lost 8 bases, with 9 bases spanning the gap.

The chain combines TRBV7-9 with TRBJ2-7, with 7 positions matching TRBD2. This CDR3 comprises 13 residues. V trimming: 4 bases; J trimming: 7 bases; junction bases outside the gene matches: 7. Germline CDR1 is SEHNR and CDR2 is FQNEAQ (reference sequence). This CDR3 is CASSSLGGWEQYV. For the CDR3, the DNA is TGTGCCAGCAGCTCCCTCGGGGGGTGGGAGCAGTACGTC.

The genes are TRBV6-5 and TRBJ2-7; 8 bases line up with TRBD2. This CDR3 comprises 13 residues. CDR1 is MNHEY, CDR2 SVGAGI, per germline. The V segment lost 4 bases and the J segment 2 bases; nucleotides outside the gene matches: 1. CDR3 bases: TGTGCCAGCAGTTTGACTAGCGCCTACGAGCAGTACTTC. This translates into CASSLTSAYEQYF.